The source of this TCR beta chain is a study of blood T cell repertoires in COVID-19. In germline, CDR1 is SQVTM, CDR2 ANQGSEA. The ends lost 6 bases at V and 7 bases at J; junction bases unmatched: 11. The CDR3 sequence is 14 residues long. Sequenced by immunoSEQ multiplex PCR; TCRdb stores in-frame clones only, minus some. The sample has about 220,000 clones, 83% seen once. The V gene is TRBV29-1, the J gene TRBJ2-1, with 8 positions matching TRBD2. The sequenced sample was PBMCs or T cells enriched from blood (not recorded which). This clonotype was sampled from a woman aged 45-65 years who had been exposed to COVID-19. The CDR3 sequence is CSVESGGPWNEQFF. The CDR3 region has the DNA TGCAGCGTCGAGAGCGGGGGTCCTTGGAATGAGCAGTTCTTC.